The T cell receptor beta chain under discussion was sequenced for a study of blood T cells in healthy people across ages. Regarding the study as a whole: Unsorted PBMC input precluded a conclusive naive versus antigen-experienced comparison.

From germline, CDR1 is SQVTM and CDR2 ANQGSEA. V lost 4 bases to trimming and J lost 5 bases, with 5 bases between them. CDR3 length: 11 amino acids. A J-beta primer mix and a sample-barcoded 5' primer were used in a second PCR of about 7 to 12 cycles. All cDNA molecules were each tagged by a template-switch adaptor with 12 random nucleotides. Using its own MiXCR run on the 5' RACE reads, TCRdb lists one record per CDR3 protein. Found here are 250,000 to 300,000 distinct CDR3 sequences, about 25% of them singletons; the top ten hold 25% to 35%. Healthy Caucasian individuals from Russia aged about 6 to 90 served as donors. Samples each yielded at least 5.5 micrograms of total RNA. This clonotype was recorded only once. The antigen is unknown.

The source of this sequence is a woman aged 70-85 years in good health. The chain links TRBV29-1 to TRBJ1-4; D perhaps matches TRBD1 (5 bases). The sequenced sample was blood. CDR3 bases: TGCAGCGTTGGGACAAATGAAAAACTGTTTTTT. As protein: CSVGTNEKLFF.